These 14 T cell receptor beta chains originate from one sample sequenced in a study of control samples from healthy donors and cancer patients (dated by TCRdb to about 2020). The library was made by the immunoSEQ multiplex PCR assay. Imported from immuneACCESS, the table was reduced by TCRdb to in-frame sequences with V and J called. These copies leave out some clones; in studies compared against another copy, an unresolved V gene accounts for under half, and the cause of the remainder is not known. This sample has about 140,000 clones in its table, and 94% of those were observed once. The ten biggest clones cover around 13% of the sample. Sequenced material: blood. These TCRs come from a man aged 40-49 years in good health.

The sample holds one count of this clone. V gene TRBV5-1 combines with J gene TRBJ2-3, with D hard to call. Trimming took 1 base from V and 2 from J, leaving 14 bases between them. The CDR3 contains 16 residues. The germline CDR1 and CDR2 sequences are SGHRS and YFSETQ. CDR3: CASSLKQNFFTDTQYF. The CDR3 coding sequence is TGCGCCAGCAGCTTGAAACAGAATTTCTTCACAGATACGCAGTATTTT.

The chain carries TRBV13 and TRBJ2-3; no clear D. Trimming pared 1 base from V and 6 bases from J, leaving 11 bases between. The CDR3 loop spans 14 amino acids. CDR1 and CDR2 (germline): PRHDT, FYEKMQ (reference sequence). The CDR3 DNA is TGTGCCAGCAGCTTAGCCCCAAAACCGGATACGCAGTATTTT. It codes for CASSLAPKPDTQYF.

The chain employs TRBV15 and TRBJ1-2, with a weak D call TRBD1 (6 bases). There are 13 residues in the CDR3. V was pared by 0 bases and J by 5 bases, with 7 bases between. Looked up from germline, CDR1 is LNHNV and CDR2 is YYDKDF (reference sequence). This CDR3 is CATSRDRGYGYTF. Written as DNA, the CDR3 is TGTGCCACCAGCAGAGACAGGGGATATGGCTACACCTTC.

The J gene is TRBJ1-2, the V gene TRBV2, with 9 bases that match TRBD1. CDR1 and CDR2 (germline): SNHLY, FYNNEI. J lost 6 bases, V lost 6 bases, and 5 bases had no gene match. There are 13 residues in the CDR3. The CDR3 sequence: CASRIRTGDGYTF. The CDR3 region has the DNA TGTGCCAGCAGAATACGGACAGGGGATGGCTACACCTTC.

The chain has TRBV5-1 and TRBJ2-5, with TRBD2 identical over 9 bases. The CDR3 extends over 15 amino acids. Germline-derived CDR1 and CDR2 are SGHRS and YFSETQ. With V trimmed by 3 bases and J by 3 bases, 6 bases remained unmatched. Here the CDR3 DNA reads TGCGCCAGCAGCTCCCATTTAGCGGGGGAAGAGACCCAGTACTTC. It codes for CASSSHLAGEETQYF.

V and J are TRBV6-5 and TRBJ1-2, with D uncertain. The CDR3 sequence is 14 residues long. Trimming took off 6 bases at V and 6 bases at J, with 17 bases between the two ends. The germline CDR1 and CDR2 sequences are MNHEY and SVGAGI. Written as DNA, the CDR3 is TGTGCCAGCAGGGTCCTGGGTCCAGGCCATGGCTACACCTTC. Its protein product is CASRVLGPGHGYTF.

The CDR3 coding sequence is TGTGCCAGCAGCTTGGCGGACAGGGGGAATCAGCCCCAGCATTTT. It codes for CASSLADRGNQPQHF. This chain links TRBV5-6 with TRBJ1-5, with 10 bases aligning to TRBD1. This CDR3 has 15 residues. J lost 4 bases, V lost 0 bases, and 1 base had no gene match. In germline, CDR1 is SGHDT, CDR2 YYEEEE. Full variable domain (missing parts from reference TRBV5-6 and TRBJ1-5): DAGVTQSPTHLIKTRGQQVTLRCSPKSGHDTVSWYQQALGQGPQFIFQYYEEEERQRGNFPDRFSGHQFPNYSSELNVNALLLGDSALYLCASSLADRGNQPQHFGDGTRLSIL.

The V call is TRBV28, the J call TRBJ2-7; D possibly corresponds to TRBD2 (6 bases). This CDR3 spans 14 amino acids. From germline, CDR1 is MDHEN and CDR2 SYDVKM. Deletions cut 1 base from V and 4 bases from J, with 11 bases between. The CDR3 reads CASSLLGGTYEQYF. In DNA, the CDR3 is TGTGCCAGCAGTTTATTGGGGGGTACTTACGAGCAGTACTTC.

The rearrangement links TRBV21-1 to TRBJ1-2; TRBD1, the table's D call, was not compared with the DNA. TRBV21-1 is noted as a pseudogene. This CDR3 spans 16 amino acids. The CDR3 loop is CASSKALGQGRYGYTF. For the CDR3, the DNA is TGTGCCAGCAGCAAAGCGCTTGGACAGGGGAGGTATGGCTACACCTTC.

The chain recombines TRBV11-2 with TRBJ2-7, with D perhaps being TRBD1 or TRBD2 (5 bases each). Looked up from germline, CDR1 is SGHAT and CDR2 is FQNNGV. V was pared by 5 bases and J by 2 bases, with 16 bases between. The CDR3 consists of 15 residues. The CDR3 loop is CASSRKRDGAYEQYF. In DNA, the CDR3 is TGTGCCAGCAGCCGCAAACGGGACGGAGCCTACGAGCAGTACTTC.

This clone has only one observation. This CDR3 reads CASSFKQGGNQPQHF. In nucleotides, the CDR3 is TGTGCCAGCAGCTTTAAACAGGGTGGCAATCAGCCCCAGCATTTT. The chain carries TRBV5-6 and TRBJ1-5; D possibly corresponds to TRBD1 (6 bases). This CDR3 comprises 15 residues. In germline, CDR1 is SGHDT, CDR2 YYEEEE. Trimming removed 2 bases at V and 2 bases at J, with 11 bases between.

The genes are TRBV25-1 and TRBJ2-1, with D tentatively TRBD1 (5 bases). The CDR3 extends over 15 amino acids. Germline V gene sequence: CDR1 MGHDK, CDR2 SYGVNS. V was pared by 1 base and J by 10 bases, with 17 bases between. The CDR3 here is CASSESLDRLGEQFF. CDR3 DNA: TGTGCCAGCAGTGAATCCCTCGACAGACTCGGAGAGCAGTTCTTC.

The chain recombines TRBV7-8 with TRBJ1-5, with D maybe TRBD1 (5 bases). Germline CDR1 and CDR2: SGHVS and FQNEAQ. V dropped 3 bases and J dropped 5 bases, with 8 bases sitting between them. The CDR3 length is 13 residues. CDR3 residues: CASSFGGDQPQHF. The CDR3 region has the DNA TGTGCCAGCAGCTTCGGGGGAGATCAGCCCCAGCATTTT.

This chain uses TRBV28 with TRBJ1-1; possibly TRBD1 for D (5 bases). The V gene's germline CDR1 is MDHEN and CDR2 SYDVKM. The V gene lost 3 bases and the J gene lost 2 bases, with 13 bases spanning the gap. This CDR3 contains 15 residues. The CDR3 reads CASSFSIGGNTEAFF. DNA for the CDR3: TGTGCCAGCAGTTTCTCCATCGGGGGAAACACTGAAGCTTTCTTT.